The 21 T cell receptor beta chains listed next were all sequenced from one sample in a study of T-cell memory formation after mild COVID-19. One entry per CDR3 protein results from TCRdb running MiXCR on the 5' RACE reads. Altogether more than 250,000 distinct CDR3 sequences are present, approximately 15% being singletons, with the ten largest covering 20% to 25%. Material for sequencing was PBMCs or a T cell subset sorted from them (not recorded which). These receptors originate from a man aged 18 to 29 who had mild COVID-19 (a few samples of this study predate the infection). Cell type and time point are not known.

J is TRBJ1-2 and V is TRBV6-5; 7 nucleotides agree with TRBD1. The ends lost 8 bases at V and 8 bases at J; junction bases unmatched: 5. The CDR3 is 11 residues long. Germline V CDR1 and CDR2: MNHEY, SVGAGI. The CDR3 is CASHGQAGYTF. CDR3 DNA: TGTGCCAGCCATGGACAGGCGGGCTACACCTTC.

Details on this clonotype: This sequence may be a read error, since a much larger clone differs from it by one base. This chain links TRBV6-2 or TRBV6-3 with TRBJ2-3; D not resolved. The CDR3 is 13 amino acids. Deletions cut 6 bases from V and 0 bases from J, with 7 bases between. Germline-derived CDR1 and CDR2 are MNHEY and SVGEGT. CDR3 DNA: TGTGCCAGCAGGCGAGCTAGCACAGATACGCAGTATTTT. It codes for CASRRASTDTQYF.

This chain uses TRBV4-3 with TRBJ1-1; a possible D gene is TRBD1 (6 bases). V gave up 0 bases and J gave up 4 bases, with 12 bases separating them. Germline lookup yields CDR1 LGHNA and CDR2 YSLEER. The CDR3 extends over 15 amino acids. The chain's CDR3 is CASSQDPRGSTEAFF. The CDR3 region has the DNA TGCGCCAGCAGCCAAGATCCCAGGGGCAGCACTGAAGCTTTCTTT.

The chain employs TRBV20-1 and TRBJ1-2; D call uncertain. The V gene lost 6 bases and the J gene lost 4 bases, with 9 bases spanning the gap. The CDR3 is made up of 11 amino acids. The germline CDR1 and CDR2 sequences are DFQATT and SNEGSKA (reference sequence). The CDR3 nucleotides are TGCAGTGCGTACCTTCCCTATGGCTACACCTTC. Its protein is CSAYLPYGYTF.

This clonotype was seen just once. The chain couples TRBV6-2 or TRBV6-3 to TRBJ2-7; TRBD1 aligns across 8 bases. V lost 5 bases and J lost 3; bases outside the gene matches: 9. Germline CDR1 and CDR2: MNHEY and SVGEGT. CDR3 length equals 15 residues. Written as DNA, the CDR3 is TGTGCCAGCAGTCCCCCCGGGACAGGACTCTACGAGCAGTACTTC. The encoded protein is CASSPPGTGLYEQYF.

This clonotype turned up a few times. This chain links TRBV6-2 or TRBV6-3 with TRBJ2-5; a weak D match, TRBD2 (5 bases). The CDR3 loop spans 12 amino acids. The germline gives CDR1 MNHEY, CDR2 SVGEGT. The ends were cut back, 8 bases at V and 5 bases at J, with 12 bases in the middle. CDR3 coding DNA: TGTGCCAGCGGTCAGCGGCATGAGACCCAGTACTTC. Translating gives CASGQRHETQYF.

This clonotype has only a few counts. V and J are TRBV5-1 and TRBJ2-5, with a weak D call TRBD1 (6 bases). Trimming shortened V by 4 bases and J by 4 bases, and 14 bases separated the two germline ends. The CDR3 spans 14 residues. The germline gives CDR1 SGHRS, CDR2 YFSETQ. The CDR3 reads CASSRQGPVETQYF. CDR3 nucleotides: TGCGCCAGCAGCCGGCAGGGGCCTGTAGAGACCCAGTACTTC.

This clonotype has just a few counts. The rearrangement uses TRBV7-9 and TRBJ2-7, with no clear D. This CDR3 spans 13 amino acids. Looked up from germline, CDR1 is SEHNR and CDR2 is FQNEAQ (reference sequence). V lost 3 bases and J 0 bases, leaving 6 bases between the germline ends. The CDR3 loop reads CASSFLYSYEQYF. The CDR3 nucleotides are TGTGCCAGCAGCTTCCTATACTCCTACGAGCAGTACTTC. Based on the CDR3 plus reference TRBV7-9 and TRBJ2-7, the full variable domain is DTGVSQNPRHKITKRGQNVTFRCDPISEHNRLYWYRQTLGQGPEFLTYFQNEAQLEKSRLLSDRFSAERPKGSFSTLEIQRTEQGDSAMYLCASSFLYSYEQYFGPGTRLTVT.

This sequence joins TRBV7-9 and TRBJ2-6; no definite D call. Per germline, CDR1 SEHNR and CDR2 FQNEAQ (reference sequence). The CDR3 is 15 amino acids. With 5 bases removed from V and 0 bases from J, the gap between germline ends came to 8 bases. The CDR3 nucleotides read TGTGCCAGCAGCGAAGGAGTCTCTGGGGCCAACGTCCTGACTTTC. This codes for CASSEGVSGANVLTF.

This clonotype occurred a few times. The CDR3 is CASSLQGYYGYTF. DNA of the CDR3: TGTGCCAGCAGTTTACAGGGTTACTATGGCTACACCTTC. This chain links TRBV27 with TRBJ1-2; TRBD1 is a possible D gene (5 bases). With 2 bases removed from V and 3 bases from J, the gap between germline ends came to 7 bases. The CDR3 contains 13 residues. Germline assignment: CDR1 MNHEY and CDR2 SMNVEV (reference sequence).

This sequence joins TRBV6-6 and TRBJ2-7; perhaps TRBD2 as D (7 bases). Germline CDR1 is MNHNY and CDR2 is SVGAGI (reference sequence). This CDR3 has 14 residues. The ends were cut back, 4 bases at V and 0 bases at J, with 10 bases in the middle. This CDR3 reads CASSWRGLSYEQYF. As DNA, the CDR3 is TGTGCCAGCAGTTGGCGGGGGCTCTCCTACGAGCAGTACTTC.

This clonotype has just a few counts. The chain has TRBV3-1 and TRBJ1-6, with D unresolved. Trimming pared 1 base from V and 4 bases from J, leaving 5 bases between. The V gene's germline CDR1 is LGHDT and CDR2 YNNKEL (reference sequence). This CDR3 has 14 residues. The CDR3 is CASSQVGYNSPLHF. The CDR3 DNA follows: TGTGCCAGCAGCCAAGTTGGATATAATTCACCCCTCCACTTT.

The genes are TRBV6-2 or TRBV6-3 and TRBJ1-3, with D uncertain. Trimming took off 2 bases at V and 11 bases at J, with 13 bases between the two ends. The CDR3 loop spans 13 amino acids. In germline, CDR1 is MNHEY, CDR2 SVGEGT. CDR3 in DNA: TGTGCCAGCAGTTACCCCGGACCAGGCGCCATATATTTT. It encodes CASSYPGPGAIYF.

This clonotype was seen only a few times. V is TRBV7-9 and J is TRBJ1-1; D is ambiguous. Germline CDR1 and CDR2: SEHNR and FQNEAQ (reference sequence). This CDR3 has 16 residues. V dropped 5 bases and J dropped 1 base, with 17 bases sitting between them. CDR3 loop: CASSPLRGKGNTEAFF. CDR3 nucleotide sequence: TGTGCCAGCAGCCCCCTCCGGGGAAAGGGGAACACTGAAGCTTTCTTT.

The gene calls are TRBV9 and TRBJ1-2; D is uncertain. V lost 3 bases, J lost 2 bases, and 14 bases lay in between. CDR3 size: 15 residues. Germline values: CDR1 SGDLS, CDR2 YYNGEE. DNA of the CDR3: TGTGCCAGCAGCGCCCGAACGGGGTGGAACTATGGCTACACCTTC. Protein product: CASSARTGWNYGYTF.

This clonotype was seen more than once but under ten times. V and J are TRBV11-2 and TRBJ2-1, with D hard to call. In germline, CDR1 is SGHAT, CDR2 FQNNGV. This CDR3 spans 16 amino acids. V lost 1 base, J lost 3 bases, and 13 bases lay in between. CDR3 sequence reads: CASSLVADAVYNEQFF. In DNA, the CDR3 is TGTGCCAGCAGCTTAGTCGCCGACGCGGTCTACAATGAGCAGTTCTTC.

This clonotype was seen ten or more times. This chain joins TRBV6-5 and TRBJ2-1, with TRBD2 as a possible D gene (5 bases). Germline-derived CDR1 and CDR2 are MNHEY and SVGAGI. The V gene lost 6 bases and the J gene lost 9 bases, with 18 bases spanning the gap. The CDR3 consists of 14 residues. In nucleotides, the CDR3 is TGTGCCAGCAGGCGAGCATGGCCCGGGGTTGAGCAGTTCTTC. Its protein product is CASRRAWPGVEQFF.

This clonotype was seen more than once but under ten times. This chain uses TRBV29-1 with TRBJ1-5, with unresolved D. Germline V gene data show CDR1 as SQVTM and CDR2 as ANQGSEA. V was shortened by 4 bases and J by 0 bases, with 7 bases between the two germline ends. The CDR3 totals 13 residues. The CDR3 DNA reads TGCAGCGTTGGAACTCTTAGCAATCAGCCCCAGCATTTT. Protein sequence: CSVGTLSNQPQHF.

This chain links TRBV10-3 with TRBJ1-2, with 7 bases identical to TRBD1. The germline V gene has CDR1 ENHRY and CDR2 SYGVKD. The CDR3 totals 13 residues. Losses at the gene ends were 10 bases for V and 2 bases for J; bases not matched to a gene: 7. The CDR3 DNA reads TGTGCCAGTGACAGGGAGGGGAACTATGGCTACACCTTC. Its translation is CASDREGNYGYTF.

This clonotype has a count of ten or more. The chain recombines TRBV12-3 or TRBV12-4 with TRBJ1-2; D not certain. The CDR3 loop spans 13 amino acids. The V end lost 6 bases, the J end lost 7 bases, and 15 bases lay between the germline ends. The chain's CDR3 is CASRSLGLGGYTF. For the CDR3, the DNA is TGTGCCAGCAGATCTTTGGGCTTGGGTGGCTACACCTTC.

The rearrangement joins TRBV5-1 to TRBJ1-2, with D unclear. CDR3 size: 13 residues. The V end lost 4 bases, the J end lost 5 bases, and 12 bases lay between the germline ends. The V gene's germline CDR1 is SGHRS and CDR2 YFSETQ. The CDR3 reads CASSAGETYGYTF. Written as DNA, the CDR3 is TGCGCCAGCAGCGCGGGAGAGACTTATGGCTACACCTTC.